Reported below is one TCR beta chain. The antigen is not known. About 2 micrograms of genomic DNA (from cryopreserved PBMCs) were used for TCR beta libraries. Per the germline V gene, CDR1 is MNHEY and CDR2 is SMNVEV (reference sequence). Trimming cost V 1 base and J 5 bases, with 9 bases left between them. The CDR3 consists of 14 residues. Using immunoSEQ multiplex PCR, the repertoire was profiled, and TCRdb retains in-frame clones only, with some absent. The table records about 20,000 clones, 75% of them present only once. This specimen comes from a study of cytotoxic CD8 clonotypes in ibrutinib-treated CLL. Across the whole study: After treatment lasting a median about 13 months, range 6 to 36, response samples were collected.

Study-wide points: Stable or contracted on treatment, public clonotypes were also uncommon. Sampling schedules were unmatched across sustained-remission and progressing patients.

The sequencing here drew on PBMCs, taken before ibrutinib treatment. This chain connects TRBV27 to TRBJ1-5; no reliable D call. The receptor was isolated from a human donor with chronic lymphocytic leukemia. The CDR3 is CASSLLRGYQPQHF. The CDR3 nucleotides read TGTGCCAGCAGTTTATTGCGAGGATATCAGCCCCAGCATTTT.